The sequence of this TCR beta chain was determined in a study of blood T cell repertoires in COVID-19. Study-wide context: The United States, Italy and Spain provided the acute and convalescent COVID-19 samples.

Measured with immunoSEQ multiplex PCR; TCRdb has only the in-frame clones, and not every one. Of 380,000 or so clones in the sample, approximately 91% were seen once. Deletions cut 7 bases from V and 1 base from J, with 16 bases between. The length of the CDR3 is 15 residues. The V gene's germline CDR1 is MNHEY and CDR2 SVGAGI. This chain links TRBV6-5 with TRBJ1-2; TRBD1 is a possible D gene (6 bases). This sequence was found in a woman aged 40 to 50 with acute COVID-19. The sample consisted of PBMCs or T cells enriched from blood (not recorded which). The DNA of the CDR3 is TGTGCCAGCAAGAGACAGGTGGATGTTAACTATGGCTACACCTTC. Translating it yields CASKRQVDVNYGYTF.